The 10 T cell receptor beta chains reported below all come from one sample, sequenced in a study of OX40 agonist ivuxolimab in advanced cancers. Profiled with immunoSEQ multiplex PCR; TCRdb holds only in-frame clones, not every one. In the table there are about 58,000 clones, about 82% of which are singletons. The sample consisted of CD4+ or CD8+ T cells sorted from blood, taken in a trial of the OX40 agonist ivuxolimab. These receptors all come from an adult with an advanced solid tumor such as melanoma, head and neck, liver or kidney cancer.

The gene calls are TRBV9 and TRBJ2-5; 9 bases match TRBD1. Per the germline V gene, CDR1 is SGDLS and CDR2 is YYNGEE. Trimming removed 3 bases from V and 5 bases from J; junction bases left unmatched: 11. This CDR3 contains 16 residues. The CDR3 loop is CASSEGTGYGRETQYF. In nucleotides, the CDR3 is TGTGCCAGCAGCGAGGGGACAGGGTATGGTAGGGAGACCCAGTACTTC.

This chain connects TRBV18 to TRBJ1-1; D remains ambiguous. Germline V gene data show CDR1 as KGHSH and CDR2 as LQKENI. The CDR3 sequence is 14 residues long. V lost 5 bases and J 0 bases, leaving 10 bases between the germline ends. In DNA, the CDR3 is TGTGCCAGCTCAGACAATCTTGTGAACACTGAAGCTTTCTTT. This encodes CASSDNLVNTEAFF.

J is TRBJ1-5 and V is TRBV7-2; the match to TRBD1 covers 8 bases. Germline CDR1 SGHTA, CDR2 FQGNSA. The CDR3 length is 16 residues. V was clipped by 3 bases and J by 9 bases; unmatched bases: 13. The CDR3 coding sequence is TGTGCCAGCAGCTTGGACCGGGGGACAGGCTTTAGGCCCCAGCATTTT. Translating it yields CASSLDRGTGFRPQHF.

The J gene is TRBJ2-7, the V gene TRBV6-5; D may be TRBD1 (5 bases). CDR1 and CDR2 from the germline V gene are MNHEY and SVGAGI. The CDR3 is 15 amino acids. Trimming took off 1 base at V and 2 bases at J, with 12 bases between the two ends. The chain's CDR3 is CASSYFRRGAYEQYF. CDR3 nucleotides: TGTGCCAGCAGTTACTTTAGAAGGGGTGCCTACGAGCAGTACTTC.

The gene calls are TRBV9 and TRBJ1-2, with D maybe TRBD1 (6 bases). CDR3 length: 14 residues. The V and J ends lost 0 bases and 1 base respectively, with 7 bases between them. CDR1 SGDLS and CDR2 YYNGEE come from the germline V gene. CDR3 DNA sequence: TGTGCCAGCAGCGTAGGGGACAATAACTATGGCTACACCTTC. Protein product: CASSVGDNNYGYTF.

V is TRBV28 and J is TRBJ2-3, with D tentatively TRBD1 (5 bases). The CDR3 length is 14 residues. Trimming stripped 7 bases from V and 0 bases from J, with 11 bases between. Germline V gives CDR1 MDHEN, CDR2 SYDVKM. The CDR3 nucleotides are TGTGCCAGCACCAAGGGGCCAAGCACAGATACGCAGTATTTT. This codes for CASTKGPSTDTQYF.

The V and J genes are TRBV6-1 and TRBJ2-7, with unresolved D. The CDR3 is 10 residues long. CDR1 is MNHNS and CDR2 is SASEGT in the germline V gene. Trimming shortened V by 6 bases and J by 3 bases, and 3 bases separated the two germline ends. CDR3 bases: TGTGCCAGCAGGGGCTACGAGCAGTACTTC. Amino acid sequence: CASRGYEQYF.

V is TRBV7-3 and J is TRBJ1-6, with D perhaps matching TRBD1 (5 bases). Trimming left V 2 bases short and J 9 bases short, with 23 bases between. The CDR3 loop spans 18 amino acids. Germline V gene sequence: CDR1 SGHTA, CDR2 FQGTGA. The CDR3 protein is CASSLPYPRGAAGSPLHF. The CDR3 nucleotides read TGTGCCAGCAGCTTACCTTATCCTAGGGGAGCGGCCGGTTCACCCCTCCACTTT.

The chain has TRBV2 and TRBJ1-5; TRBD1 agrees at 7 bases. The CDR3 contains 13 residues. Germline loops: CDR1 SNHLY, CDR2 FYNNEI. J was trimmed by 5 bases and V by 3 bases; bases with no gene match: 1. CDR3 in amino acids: CASSDTGDQPQHF. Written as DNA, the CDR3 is TGTGCCAGCAGTGACACAGGGGATCAGCCCCAGCATTTT. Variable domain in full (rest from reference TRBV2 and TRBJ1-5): EPEVTQTPSHQVTQMGQEVILRCVPISNHLYFYWYRQILGQKVEFLVSFYNNEISEKSEIFDDQFSVERPDGSNFTLKIRSTKLEDSAMYFCASSDTGDQPQHFGDGTRLSIL.

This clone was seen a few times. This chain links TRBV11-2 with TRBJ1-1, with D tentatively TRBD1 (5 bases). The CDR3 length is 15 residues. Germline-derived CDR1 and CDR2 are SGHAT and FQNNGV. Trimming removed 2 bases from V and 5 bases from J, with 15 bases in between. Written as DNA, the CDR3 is TGTGCCAGCAGCTTACAAGGGGCGGGAAGAACTGAAGCTTTCTTT. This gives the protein CASSLQGAGRTEAFF. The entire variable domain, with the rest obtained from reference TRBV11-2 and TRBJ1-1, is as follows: EAGVAQSPRYKIIEKRQSVAFWCNPISGHATLYWYQQILGQGPKLLIQFQNNGVVDDSQLPKDRFSAERLKGVDSTLKIQPAKLEDSAVYLCASSLQGAGRTEAFFGQGTRLTVV.